This T cell receptor (beta chain) was identified in a study of T cells in Graves' hyperthyroidism and ophthalmopathy. Findings and limits, study-wide: The model made its ophthalmopathy prediction, and onset followed a median roughly six months later. Most thyroid-expanded clonotypes above 0.001 were also found in blood.

Many counts were recorded for this clonotype. Its antigen remains unidentified. Researchers amplified the TCR beta CDR3 regions from RNA transcripts. The TCR CDR3 was amplified in a first-round RT-PCR using the HTBI primer set. A single record per CDR3 protein comes from TCRdb applying MiXCR to the multiplex PCR reads. The data show about 360,000 distinct CDR3 sequences, roughly an eighth seen once. V was shortened by 3 bases and J by 2 bases, with 14 bases between the two germline ends. Germline CDR1 LNHDA, CDR2 SQIVND (reference sequence). CDR3 length: 15 residues. This TCR was recovered from a woman aged 18-35 years with Graves' hyperthyroidism. The sequencing input was blood. The rearrangement joins TRBV19 to TRBJ2-7; maybe TRBD1 (6 bases). DNA of the CDR3: TGTGCCAGTAGTATTCGGACAGAGGGCGCCTACGAGCAGTACTTC. It yields the protein CASSIRTEGAYEQYF.